The TCR beta chain under discussion was sequenced for a study of CD8+CD57+ T cells in acquired aplastic anemia. According to the study, genomic DNA was the template for TCR beta VDJ and CDR3 profiling. TCRdb itself ran the reads through MiXCR, one entry per CDR3 protein. The sample has 450,000 to 550,000 distinct CDR3 sequences, around a third seen once; the top ten hold less than 0.85%. Sequencing involved patients with CD8+CD57+ cell expansion previously shown by flow cytometry. In this sample, this clonotype turned up a few times. The CDR3 has 14 residues. Looked up from germline, CDR1 is SQVTM and CDR2 is ANQGSEA. Trimming at V came to 7 bases and at J to 5 bases, leaving 13 bases not matched to a gene.

The chain uses TRBV29-1 and TRBJ1-2, with TRBD1 identical over 7 bases. The sequenced material came from sorted CD4+, CD8+, or CD8+CD57+ T cells (not recorded which) from PBMCs. This TCR was sampled from a human donor with aplastic anemia. CDR3: CSAVQQGTVYGYTF. CDR3 sequence (DNA): TGCAGCGCCGTTCAACAGGGGACAGTTTATGGCTACACCTTC.